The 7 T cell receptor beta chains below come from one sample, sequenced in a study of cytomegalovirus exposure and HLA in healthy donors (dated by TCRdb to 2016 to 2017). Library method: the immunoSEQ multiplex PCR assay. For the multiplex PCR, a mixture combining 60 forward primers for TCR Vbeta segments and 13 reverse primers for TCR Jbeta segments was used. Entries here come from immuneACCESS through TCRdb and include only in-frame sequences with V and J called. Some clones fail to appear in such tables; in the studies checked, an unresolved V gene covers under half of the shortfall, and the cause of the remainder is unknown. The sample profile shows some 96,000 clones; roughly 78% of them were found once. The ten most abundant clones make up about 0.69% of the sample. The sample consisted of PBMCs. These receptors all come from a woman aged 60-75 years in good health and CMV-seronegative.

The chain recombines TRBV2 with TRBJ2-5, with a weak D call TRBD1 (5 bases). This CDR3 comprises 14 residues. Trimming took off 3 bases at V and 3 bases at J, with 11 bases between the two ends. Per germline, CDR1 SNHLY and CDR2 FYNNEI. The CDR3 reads CASSDGLGEETQYF. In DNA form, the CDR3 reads TGTGCCAGCAGTGACGGCTTAGGGGAAGAGACCCAGTACTTC.

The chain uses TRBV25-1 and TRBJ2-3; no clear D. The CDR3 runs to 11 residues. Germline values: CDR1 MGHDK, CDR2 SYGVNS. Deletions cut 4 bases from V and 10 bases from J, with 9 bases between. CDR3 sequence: CASSVGRAQYF. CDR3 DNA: TGTGCCAGCAGTGTGGGCAGAGCGCAGTATTTT.

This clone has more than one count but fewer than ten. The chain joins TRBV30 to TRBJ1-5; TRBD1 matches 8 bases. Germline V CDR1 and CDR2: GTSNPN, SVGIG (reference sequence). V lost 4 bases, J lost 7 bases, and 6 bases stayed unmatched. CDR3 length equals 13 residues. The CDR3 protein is CAWTTGGGQPQHF. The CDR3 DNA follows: TGTGCCTGGACCACAGGGGGAGGACAGCCCCAGCATTTT.

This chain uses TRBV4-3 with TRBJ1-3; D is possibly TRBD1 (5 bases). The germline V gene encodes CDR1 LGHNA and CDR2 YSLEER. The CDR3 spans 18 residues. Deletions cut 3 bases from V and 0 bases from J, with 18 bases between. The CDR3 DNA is TGCGCCAGCAGCCAGGGGCAATCGGGCAGGAGCTCTGGAAACACCATATATTTT. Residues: CASSQGQSGRSSGNTIYF.

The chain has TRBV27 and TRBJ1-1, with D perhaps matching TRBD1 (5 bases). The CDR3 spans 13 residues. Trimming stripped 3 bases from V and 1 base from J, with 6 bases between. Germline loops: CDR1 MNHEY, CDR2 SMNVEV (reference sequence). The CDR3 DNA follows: TGTGCCAGCAGTTTGGGGCCGAACACTGAAGCTTTCTTT. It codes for CASSLGPNTEAFF.

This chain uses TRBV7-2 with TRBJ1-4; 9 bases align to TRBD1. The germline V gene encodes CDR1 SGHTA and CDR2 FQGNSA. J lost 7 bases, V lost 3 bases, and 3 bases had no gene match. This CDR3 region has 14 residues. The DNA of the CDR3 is TGTGCCAGCAGCTTCGACAGGGGGGGTGAAAAACTGTTTTTT. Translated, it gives CASSFDRGGEKLFF.

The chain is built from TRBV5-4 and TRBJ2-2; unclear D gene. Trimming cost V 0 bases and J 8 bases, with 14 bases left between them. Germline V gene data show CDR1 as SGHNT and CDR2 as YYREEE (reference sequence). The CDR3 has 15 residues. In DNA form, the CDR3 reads TGTGCCAGCAGCTTGGGGCTCGAGGTTCCGGGGGAGCTGTTTTTT. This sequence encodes CASSLGLEVPGELFF.